The T cell receptor (beta chain) under discussion was sequenced for a study of blood T cell repertoires in COVID-19. With V trimmed by 8 bases and J by 4 bases, 8 bases remained unmatched. The CDR3 runs 14 residues. Germline CDR1 LGHDT, CDR2 YNNKEL (reference sequence). Here immunoSEQ multiplex PCR was the method, and the copy in TCRdb shows in-frame clones only, minus some. The sample consists of approximately 100,000 clones, nearly 90% of them appearing once. The chain uses TRBV3-1 (or the pseudogene TRBV3-2) and TRBJ2-5, with 9 bases matching TRBD2. Source material: peripheral blood. The receptor was derived from a man in his 70s with acute or convalescent COVID-19. The CDR3 loop is CASLAGGPAETQYF. The CDR3 nucleotides read TGTGCCAGCCTCGCGGGGGGGCCAGCAGAGACCCAGTACTTC.